This TCR beta chain was captured by sequencing in a study of T-cell reconstitution after alpha-beta-depleted transplantation in children. Germline values: CDR1 KGHSH, CDR2 LQKENI. Trimming at V came to 3 bases and at J to 0 bases, leaving 3 bases not matched to a gene. The CDR3 has 15 amino acids. In this sample, this clonotype turned up many times. Library preparation (for TCRbeta) was performed with unique molecular identifiers. TCRdb reanalysed the PCR reads using MiXCR and keeps one entry per CDR3 protein. Counted here are about 230,000 distinct CDR3 sequences, around 9.9% occurring once; the ten biggest clones make up over 25%.

The V and J genes are TRBV18 and TRBJ2-7, with 9 nucleotides matching TRBD2. The material was PBMCs, obtained before TCRalphabeta/CD19-depleted stem cell transplant. The sequence was obtained from a child younger than two with acute myeloid leukemia, due to receive a stem cell transplant. CDR3 DNA sequence: TGTGCCAGCTCACCGGAGCGGGGGGTCTCCTACGAGCAGTACTTC. Protein product: CASSPERGVSYEQYF.